The clone carrying this T cell receptor (beta chain) was seen many times. These data are taken from a study of blood T cells in healthy people across ages. The use of a sample-barcoded 5' primer and a J-beta primer mix characterized a second PCR of roughly 6 to 11 cycles. TCRdb itself ran the 5' RACE reads through MiXCR, one entry per CDR3 protein. Of around 870,000 distinct CDR3 sequences in the sample, around 28% were seen once. The receptor was derived from a woman at least 80 years old in good health. Specimen: blood.

In DNA, the CDR3 is TGTGCCAGCAGCCCCGGGAAGCTAGCGGGGAACTACAATGAGCAGTTCTTC. This gives the protein CASSPGKLAGNYNEQFF. The chain is built from TRBV7-2 and TRBJ2-1, with 9 bases identical to TRBD2. V lost 5 bases to trimming and J lost 3 bases; unmatched junction nucleotides: 11. The germline CDR1 and CDR2 sequences are SGHTA and FQGNSA. The CDR3 contains 17 residues.